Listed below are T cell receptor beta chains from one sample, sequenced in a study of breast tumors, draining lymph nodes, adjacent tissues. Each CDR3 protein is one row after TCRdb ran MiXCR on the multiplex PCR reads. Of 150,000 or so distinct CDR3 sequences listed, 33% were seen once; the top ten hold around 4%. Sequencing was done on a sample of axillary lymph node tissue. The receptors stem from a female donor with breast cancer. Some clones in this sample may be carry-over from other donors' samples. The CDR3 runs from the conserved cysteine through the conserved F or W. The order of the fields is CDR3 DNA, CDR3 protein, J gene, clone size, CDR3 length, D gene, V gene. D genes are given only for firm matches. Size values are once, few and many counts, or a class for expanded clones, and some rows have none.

cdr3_nt: TGCGGCGTTGCTCGGACAGGGAACACTGAAGCTTTCTTT; cdr3_aa: CGVARTGNTEAFF; j_call: TRBJ1-1; clone_size: NA; cdr3_length: 13; d_call: TRBD1; v_call: TRBV29-1
cdr3_nt: TGTGCCTGGAGTGTACCCGGGTTGTTGAAGCCCCAGCATTTT; cdr3_aa: CAWSVPGLLKPQHF; j_call: TRBJ1-5; clone_size: NA; cdr3_length: 14; d_call: NA; v_call: TRBV30
cdr3_nt: TGTGCCAGCAGCCCAAGGCGGGGCAATGAGCAGTTCTTC; cdr3_aa: CASSPRRGNEQFF; j_call: TRBJ2-1; clone_size: many; cdr3_length: 13; d_call: NA; v_call: TRBV7-9
cdr3_nt: TGTGCCAGCACCTCCCTAATGGGGGGATACGAGCAGTACTTC; cdr3_aa: CASTSLMGGYEQYF; j_call: TRBJ2-7; clone_size: many; cdr3_length: 14; d_call: NA; v_call: TRBV2
cdr3_nt: TGTGCCAGCAGCTTAACGGACAGGGGTTCCACCGGGGAGCTGTTTTTT; cdr3_aa: CASSLTDRGSTGELFF; j_call: TRBJ2-2; clone_size: many; cdr3_length: 16; d_call: TRBD1; v_call: TRBV7-6
cdr3_nt: TGCAGTGCTAGAATTTTAGGGGGACAGGGCTACGAGCAGTACTTC; cdr3_aa: CSARILGGQGYEQYF; j_call: TRBJ2-7; clone_size: many; cdr3_length: 15; d_call: TRBD1; v_call: TRBV20-1
cdr3_nt: TGTGCCAGCAGCTTAGGGACTAGCGGCTTCTACGAGCAGTACTTC; cdr3_aa: CASSLGTSGFYEQYF; j_call: TRBJ2-7; clone_size: many; cdr3_length: 15; d_call: TRBD2; v_call: TRBV7-9
cdr3_nt: TGTGCCACCAGTGATCGGCTCAACAGGGATGAGCAGTTCTTC; cdr3_aa: CATSDRLNRDEQFF; j_call: TRBJ2-1; clone_size: many; cdr3_length: 14; d_call: NA; v_call: TRBV24-1
cdr3_nt: TGTGCCAGCAGCGTCTTCGGGGAGCAGTACTTC; cdr3_aa: CASSVFGEQYF; j_call: TRBJ2-7; clone_size: few; cdr3_length: 11; d_call: NA; v_call: TRBV27
cdr3_nt: TGTGCCAGCAGCTTAAACAGGGGAAACACCATATATTTT; cdr3_aa: CASSLNRGNTIYF; j_call: TRBJ1-3; clone_size: many; cdr3_length: 13; d_call: NA; v_call: TRBV7-2
cdr3_nt: TGTGCTAGTGGTTTATCAACCGGGGAGCTGTTTTTT; cdr3_aa: CASGLSTGELFF; j_call: TRBJ2-2; clone_size: many; cdr3_length: 12; d_call: NA; v_call: TRBV12-5
cdr3_nt: TGCGCCAGCAGCCAGGGGGCGAACACTGAAGCTTTCTTT; cdr3_aa: CASSQGANTEAFF; j_call: TRBJ1-1; clone_size: few; cdr3_length: 13; d_call: NA; v_call: TRBV4-3
cdr3_nt: TGCGCCAGCAGCGACTTCGAGAGCGGGAGAACAGAGACCCAGTACTTC; cdr3_aa: CASSDFESGRTETQYF; j_call: TRBJ2-5; clone_size: many; cdr3_length: 16; d_call: TRBD2; v_call: TRBV5-1
cdr3_nt: TGTGCCACCAGTGATACGGGACGGAATGAGCAGTTCTTC; cdr3_aa: CATSDTGRNEQFF; j_call: TRBJ2-1; clone_size: many; cdr3_length: 13; d_call: NA; v_call: TRBV24-1
cdr3_nt: TGTGCCAGCAGTCAGCCGGACAACCGGCTCGAGCAGTACTTC; cdr3_aa: CASSQPDNRLEQYF; j_call: TRBJ2-7; clone_size: many; cdr3_length: 14; d_call: NA; v_call: TRBV6-6
cdr3_nt: TGCAGCGTTGCCCCGGGCTCCGGAAACACCATATATTTT; cdr3_aa: CSVAPGSGNTIYF; j_call: TRBJ1-3; clone_size: many; cdr3_length: 13; d_call: NA; v_call: TRBV29-1
cdr3_nt: TGCAGCGCCACAGGGGCGAACACTGAAGCTTTCTTT; cdr3_aa: CSATGANTEAFF; j_call: TRBJ1-1; clone_size: NA; cdr3_length: 12; d_call: TRBD1; v_call: TRBV29-1
cdr3_nt: TGTGCCGCCCGGACATCCAATTCACCCCTCCACTTT; cdr3_aa: CAARTSNSPLHF; j_call: TRBJ1-6; clone_size: many; cdr3_length: 12; d_call: NA; v_call: TRBV19
cdr3_nt: TGTGCCAGCAGTTCCCACCGGCCGAACACTGAAGCTTTCTTT; cdr3_aa: CASSSHRPNTEAFF; j_call: TRBJ1-1; clone_size: NA; cdr3_length: 14; d_call: NA; v_call: TRBV27
cdr3_nt: TGTGCCTGGAGTATGGGTATCGGGGGGGGCGTCACAGATACGCAGTATTTT; cdr3_aa: CAWSMGIGGGVTDTQYF; j_call: TRBJ2-3; clone_size: many; cdr3_length: 17; d_call: TRBD2; v_call: TRBV30
cdr3_nt: TGTGCCAGCAGCTTGATAGCAGCCGGGTGGACAAACGCCGGGGAGCTGTTTTTT; cdr3_aa: CASSLIAAGWTNAGELFF; j_call: TRBJ2-2; clone_size: many; cdr3_length: 18; d_call: NA; v_call: TRBV7-6
cdr3_nt: TGTGCCACCAGTGATTCCAGGCGCTCCTACGAGCAGTACTTC; cdr3_aa: CATSDSRRSYEQYF; j_call: TRBJ2-7; clone_size: many; cdr3_length: 14; d_call: NA; v_call: TRBV24-1
cdr3_nt: TGTGCCAGCAATAAGGGGGTTCAAGAGACCCAGTACTTC; cdr3_aa: CASNKGVQETQYF; j_call: TRBJ2-5; clone_size: many; cdr3_length: 13; d_call: NA; v_call: TRBV12-3/TRBV12-4
cdr3_nt: TGTGCCAGCAGCCTTTCCCAGGGAAATGGCGAGCAGTACTTC; cdr3_aa: CASSLSQGNGEQYF; j_call: TRBJ2-7; clone_size: many; cdr3_length: 14; d_call: NA; v_call: TRBV5-6
cdr3_nt: TGCAGTGCTAGATCCCCATACAGCTCCTACGAGCAGTACTTC; cdr3_aa: CSARSPYSSYEQYF; j_call: TRBJ2-7; clone_size: many; cdr3_length: 14; d_call: NA; v_call: TRBV20-1
cdr3_nt: TGTGCCAGCAGCGTAGGGGGCATCTTGAACACTGAAGCTTTCTTC; cdr3_aa: CASSVGGILNTEAFF; j_call: TRBJ1-1; clone_size: NA; cdr3_length: 15; d_call: NA; v_call: TRBV9